Here is one TCR beta chain with its context. Its antigen is still unknown. The junction had 6 bases not matched to a gene; V was cut back by 6 bases and J by 2 bases. The CDR3 has 16 residues. The germline CDR1 and CDR2 sequences are SGHTA and FQGTGA. The data originate from a study of shared clonotypes between healthy human individuals. The overall study: Donor composition was a couple of women and three men, aged 18 to 49.

Original handling: Quality scores were absent from the junction-only immunoSEQ sequences, so filtering differed. The assay was immunoSEQ multiplex PCR, and TCRdb's table has in-frame clones only and misses some. Clone size and V and J calls were adopted from that table, with D and trimming inferred from the DNA. This table has approximately 2.5 million clones, roughly 93% appearing once. Overall study results and limits: Blood was the only sampled material, and tissue repertoires likely differ. Sharing across four donors was highest in naive CD4 (about 5%) and lowest in memory CD8 (approximately 0.4%).

This rearrangement joins TRBV7-3 to TRBJ2-1; 11 bases line up with TRBD2. This TCR came from a man aged 18-30 years in good health. Some clones in this sample may be carry-over from other donors' samples. The sequenced material came from naive CD4+ T cells from PBMCs. Noted subset: CD45RA+ positively selected. The CDR3 is CASRFGTSGTYNEQFF. The CDR3 coding sequence is TGTGCCAGCAGGTTCGGGACTAGCGGTACCTACAATGAGCAGTTCTTC.